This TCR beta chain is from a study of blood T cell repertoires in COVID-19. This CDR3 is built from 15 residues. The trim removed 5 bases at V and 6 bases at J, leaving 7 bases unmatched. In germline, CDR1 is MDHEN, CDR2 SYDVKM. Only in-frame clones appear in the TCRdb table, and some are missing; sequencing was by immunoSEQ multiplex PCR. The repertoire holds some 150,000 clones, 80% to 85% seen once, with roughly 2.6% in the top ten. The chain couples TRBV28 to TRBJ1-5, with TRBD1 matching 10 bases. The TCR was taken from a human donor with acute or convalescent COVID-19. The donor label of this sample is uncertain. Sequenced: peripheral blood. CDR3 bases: TGTGCCAGCAGTACAGGGACAGGGGCTGGTCAGCCCCAGCATTTT. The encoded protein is CASSTGTGAGQPQHF.